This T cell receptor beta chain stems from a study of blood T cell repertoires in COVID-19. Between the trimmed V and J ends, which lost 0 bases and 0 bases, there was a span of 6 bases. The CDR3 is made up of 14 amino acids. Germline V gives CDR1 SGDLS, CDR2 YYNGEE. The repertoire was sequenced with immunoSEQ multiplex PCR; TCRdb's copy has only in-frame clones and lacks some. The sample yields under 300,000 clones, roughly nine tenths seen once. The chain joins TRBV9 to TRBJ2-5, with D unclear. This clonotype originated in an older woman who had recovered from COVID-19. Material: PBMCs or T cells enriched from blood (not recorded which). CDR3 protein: CASSVGSNQETQYF. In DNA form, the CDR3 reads TGTGCCAGCAGCGTAGGGTCTAACCAAGAGACCCAGTACTTC.